Presented here are 25 T cell receptor beta chains from one specimen sequenced in a study of blood T cell repertoires in COVID-19. Sequencing used immunoSEQ multiplex PCR; TCRdb keeps in-frame clones, though not all of them. The table includes about 200,000 clones, 86% detected once. The sample was peripheral blood. These receptors were collected from a woman in her 50s with COVID-19, enrolled during active disease.

The CDR3 reads CASSALAGTYEQYF. In nucleotides, the CDR3 is TGTGCCAGCAGCGCCCTGGCAGGGACCTACGAGCAGTACTTC. The chain links TRBV11-3 to TRBJ2-7; D might be TRBD1 (5 bases). This CDR3 has 14 amino acids. The V gene lost 5 bases and the J gene lost 2 bases, with 13 bases spanning the gap. Germline CDR1 and CDR2: SGHNT and YENEEA.

This CDR3 reads CACGQGGGSMAFF. CDR3 coding DNA: TGTGCCTGCGGACAGGGTGGTGGGAGTATGGCTTTCTTT. The chain employs TRBV5-4 and TRBJ1-1; TRBD1 agrees at 8 bases. Germline V lookup: CDR1 SGHNT, CDR2 YYREEE (reference sequence). This CDR3 spans 13 amino acids. The V gene end was trimmed by 10 bases and the J gene end by 11 bases; junction bases not matched to a gene: 16.

This clone was picked up a small number of times. This chain uses TRBV19 with TRBJ2-6; TRBD1 agrees at 12 bases. From germline, CDR1 is LNHDA and CDR2 SQIVND (reference sequence). The CDR3 totals 19 residues. The V segment lost 5 bases and the J segment 0 bases; nucleotides outside the gene matches: 8. As DNA, the CDR3 is TGTGCCAGTAGTGTCTCCGGGACAGGGGGCCTCTCTGGGGCCAACGTCCTGACTTTC. Its protein is CASSVSGTGGLSGANVLTF. Full variable domain (remainder filled in from reference TRBV19 and TRBJ2-6): DGGITQSPKYLFRKEGQNVTLSCEQNLNHDAMYWYRQDPGQGLRLIYYSQIVNDFQKGDIAEGYSVSREKKESFPLTVTSAQKNPTAFYLCASSVSGTGGLSGANVLTFGAGSRLTVL.

The chain links TRBV9 to TRBJ1-2, with D perhaps TRBD1 (5 bases). This CDR3 region has 16 residues. The V end was cut by 4 bases, the J end by 8 bases, with 24 bases between. Germline assignment: CDR1 SGDLS and CDR2 YYNGEE. DNA of the CDR3: TGTGCCAGCAGCTATTCGGGGGAATGGGCCACTCGGGGCTACACCTTC. This codes for CASSYSGEWATRGYTF.

The rearrangement joins TRBV6-6 to TRBJ2-7; possible D gene TRBD1, 8 bases. There are 14 residues in the CDR3. V shed 5 bases and J shed 3 bases, with 14 bases lying between them. CDR1 is MNHNY and CDR2 is SVGAGI in the germline V gene (reference sequence). DNA for the CDR3: TGTGCCAGCAGTCTACAGGGGGGGGACTACGAGCAGTACGTC. Residues: CASSLQGGDYEQYV.

CDR3 sequence: CASSGDRAQHF. The CDR3 nucleotides read TGTGCCAGCAGCGGTGACAGGGCCCAGCATTTT. The rearrangement joins TRBV6-5 to TRBJ1-5, with 7 bases identical to TRBD1. The CDR3 has 11 residues. CDR1 is MNHEY, CDR2 SVGAGI, per germline. With 6 bases clipped from V and 11 bases from J, the junction kept 4 bases outside the gene matches.

This clone was seen more than once but under ten times. The rearrangement uses TRBV28 and TRBJ1-2; 7 bases line up with TRBD1. V was pared by 6 bases and J by 3 bases, with 4 bases of the junction left unmatched. CDR1 and CDR2 (germline): MDHEN, SYDVKM. There are 13 residues in the CDR3. CDR3 loop: CASRRQGHYGYTF. DNA for the CDR3: TGTGCCAGCAGACGACAGGGCCACTATGGCTACACCTTC.

This clone appeared a few times. This chain joins TRBV7-2 and TRBJ1-2; tentative D call: TRBD1 (5 bases). CDR3 size: 13 residues. Germline assignment: CDR1 SGHTA and CDR2 FQGNSA. Trimming removed 3 bases from V and 6 bases from J, with 11 bases in between. The CDR3 nucleotides are TGTGCCAGCAGCTTTCCGGCAGGGAATGGCTACACCTTC. Translating it yields CASSFPAGNGYTF.

The V gene is TRBV11-3, the J gene TRBJ1-1; D is unclear. The CDR3 contains 14 residues. The V gene's germline CDR1 is SGHNT and CDR2 YENEEA. With 5 bases removed from V and 3 bases from J, the gap between germline ends came to 13 bases. CDR3 loop: CASSPGGRHTEAFF. The CDR3 nucleotides read TGTGCCAGCAGCCCCGGAGGACGGCACACTGAAGCTTTCTTT.

This clone was seen only a few times. The V and J genes are TRBV10-3 and TRBJ1-2, with 9 bases that match TRBD1. J lost 2 bases, V lost 3 bases, and 4 bases had no gene match. Germline CDR1 is ENHRY and CDR2 is SYGVKD. The CDR3 sequence is 15 residues long. CDR3 nucleotides: TGTGCCATCAGTGATGGACAGGGGAACAACTATGGCTACACCTTC. As protein: CAISDGQGNNYGYTF.

V is TRBV3-1 (or the pseudogene TRBV3-2) and J is TRBJ1-2, with D uncertain. Trimming cost V 4 bases and J 2 bases, with 11 bases left between them. CDR3 length equals 14 residues. Per germline, CDR1 LGHDT and CDR2 YNNKEL (reference sequence). CDR3 sequence: CASSLHGLNYGYTF. For the CDR3, the DNA is TGTGCCAGCAGCCTCCACGGTCTCAACTATGGCTACACCTTC.

The V and J genes are TRBV7-3 and TRBJ2-1; TRBD1 matches at 8 bases. The junction had 14 bases not matched to a gene; V was cut back by 1 base and J by 6 bases. CDR1 and CDR2 from the germline V gene are SGHTA and FQGTGA. The CDR3 sequence is 18 residues long. This CDR3 reads CASSLIVQGAGFPNEQFF. The CDR3 nucleotides are TGTGCCAGCAGCTTAATTGTCCAGGGGGCAGGGTTTCCCAATGAGCAGTTCTTC.

The chain recombines TRBV6-1 with TRBJ2-7; no clear D. This CDR3 has 19 amino acids. The germline CDR1 and CDR2 sequences are MNHNS and SASEGT. With 0 bases removed from V and 1 base from J, the gap between germline ends came to 22 bases. CDR3 in amino acids: CASSEAQESEFVRSYEQYF. In DNA, the CDR3 is TGTGCCAGCAGTGAAGCGCAAGAAAGTGAATTTGTCAGATCCTACGAGCAGTACTTC.

The chain combines TRBV11-2 with TRBJ1-2; maybe TRBD1 (5 bases). The V gene's germline CDR1 is SGHAT and CDR2 FQNNGV. This CDR3 is built from 17 residues. V was pared by 5 bases and J by 7 bases, with 26 bases between. CDR3 nucleotides: TGTGCCAGCAGCCCAACTAGGGGACGCGGGACGTATGCTGGCTACACCTTC. Translating gives CASSPTRGRGTYAGYTF.

This clone showed up just a few times. J is TRBJ1-1 and V is TRBV19; D might be TRBD1 (5 bases). CDR1 LNHDA and CDR2 SQIVND come from the germline V gene (reference sequence). The CDR3 is 15 amino acids. Trimming removed 4 bases from V and 8 bases from J, with 20 bases in between. This CDR3 reads CASSRSGTRALEAFF. As DNA, the CDR3 is TGTGCCAGTAGTAGAAGCGGGACGCGGGCCTTAGAAGCTTTCTTT.

V is TRBV7-9 and J is TRBJ1-2; the D is unclear. Per the germline V gene, CDR1 is SEHNR and CDR2 is FQNEAQ (reference sequence). The CDR3 sequence is 15 residues long. Trimming stripped 5 bases from V and 4 bases from J, with 17 bases between. The chain's CDR3 is CASSDPVAGSYGYTF. CDR3 nucleotides: TGTGCCAGCAGCGACCCGGTGGCGGGAAGCTATGGCTACACCTTC.

The gene calls are TRBV13 and TRBJ2-3; 13 bases are shared with TRBD2. The CDR3 is 16 residues long. Germline V gene lookup returns CDR1 PRHDT and CDR2 FYEKMQ (reference sequence). Losses at the gene ends were 5 bases for V and 3 bases for J; bases not matched to a gene: 5. In DNA, the CDR3 is TGTGCCAGCAGCCAGACTAGCGGGGGGCATACAGATACGCAGTATTTT. This codes for CASSQTSGGHTDTQYF.

The chain employs TRBV7-2 and TRBJ1-1, with D hard to call. V was shortened by 2 bases and J by 1 base, with 11 bases between the two germline ends. Germline V lookup: CDR1 SGHTA, CDR2 FQGNSA. This CDR3 spans 15 amino acids. In DNA, the CDR3 is TGTGCCAGCAGCTTAATCGGGGTGGGGAACACTGAAGCTTTCTTT. It is translated as CASSLIGVGNTEAFF.

This clone was detected only once. This chain connects TRBV7-2 to TRBJ2-7; TRBD2 might be the D (5 bases). V lost 2 bases and J lost 9, with 14 bases in between. The CDR3 is 13 residues long. Germline values: CDR1 SGHTA, CDR2 FQGNSA. CDR3 protein: CASSLPGSQGQYF. In DNA, the CDR3 is TGTGCCAGCAGCTTACCGGGATCCCAAGGGCAGTACTTC. Full variable domain (rest looked up from reference TRBV7-2 and TRBJ2-7): GAGVSQSPSNKVTEKGKDVELRCDPISGHTALYWYRQSLGQGLEFLIYFQGNSAPDKSGLPSDRFSAERTGGSVSTLTIQRTQQEDSAVYLCASSLPGSQGQYFGPGTRLTVT.

The genes are TRBV2 and TRBJ2-2; possible D gene TRBD2, 6 bases. The ends were cut back, 7 bases at V and 0 bases at J, with 9 bases in the middle. Germline V gives CDR1 SNHLY, CDR2 FYNNEI. CDR3 length: 14 residues. The CDR3 protein is CASKEGANTGELFF. The CDR3 bases are TGTGCCAGCAAGGAGGGCGCGAACACCGGGGAGCTGTTTTTT.

This sequence joins TRBV11-2 and TRBJ2-2; 11 bases are shared with TRBD2. V lost 4 bases to trimming and J lost 4 bases; unmatched junction nucleotides: 2. This CDR3 is 15 amino acids long. Germline CDR1 and CDR2: SGHAT and FQNNGV. As DNA, the CDR3 is TGTGCCAGCAGCTCGGGACTAGCGGCCACCGGGGAGCTGTTTTTT. Encoded protein: CASSSGLAATGELFF.

The rearrangement uses TRBV19 and TRBJ2-5; 9 nucleotides agree with TRBD2. Germline V CDR1 and CDR2: LNHDA, SQIVND (reference sequence). The trim removed 4 bases at V and 1 base at J, leaving 4 bases unmatched. The length of the CDR3 is 15 residues. The DNA of the CDR3 is TGTGCCAGTAGTACGAGCGGGGGGCTCCAAGAGACCCAGTACTTC. It translates to CASSTSGGLQETQYF.

This clone was observed a handful of times. CDR3 sequence: CASSEARGGRETQYF. Written as DNA, the CDR3 is TGTGCCAGCAGTGAAGCGCGGGGGGGGAGAGAGACCCAGTACTTC. The chain combines TRBV6-1 with TRBJ2-5; 9 nucleotides line up with TRBD2. CDR1 is MNHNS, CDR2 SASEGT, per germline. The trim removed 0 bases at V and 4 bases at J, leaving 3 bases unmatched. The CDR3 loop spans 15 amino acids.

V and J are TRBV12-3 or TRBV12-4 and TRBJ2-1; the match to TRBD1 covers 8 bases. This CDR3 comprises 11 residues. V lost 5 bases, J lost 12 bases, and 3 bases stayed unmatched. CDR3 in amino acids: CASSRGTGQFF. CDR3 DNA sequence: TGTGCCAGCAGTAGAGGGACAGGGCAGTTCTTC.

The chain couples TRBV11-3 to TRBJ2-5, with TRBD1 matching over 8 bases. Germline V lookup: CDR1 SGHNT, CDR2 YENEEA. The CDR3 is 15 residues long. V lost 5 bases and J lost 2; bases outside the gene matches: 7. For the CDR3, the DNA is TGTGCCAGCAGCCCGAGGACAGGGTCGCAAGAGACCCAGTACTTC. Its translation: CASSPRTGSQETQYF.